This is a list of T cell receptor beta chains from one sample in a study of T-cell memory formation after mild COVID-19. A single record per CDR3 protein comes from TCRdb applying MiXCR to the 5' RACE reads. The sample carries tens of thousands of distinct CDR3 sequences, 20% to 25% recorded once. Sequenced material: PBMCs or a T cell subset sorted from them (not recorded which). These receptors were obtained from a man aged 18-30 years who had mild COVID-19 (a few samples of this study predate the infection). Cell type and time point are not known. The CDR3 runs from the conserved cysteine through the conserved F or W. The D gene is left open where the match is weak. Not all rows give a size; the values are once, few, many and, for expanded clones, a class.

j_call v_call clone_size d_call cdr3_length cdr3_nt cdr3_aa
TRBJ2-7 TRBV4-1 NA TRBD2 16 TGCGCCAGCAGCCAAGCCAGCGGGGGCCGAGCCTACGAGCAGTACTTC CASSQASGGRAYEQYF
TRBJ1-1 TRBV12-3/TRBV12-4 few NA 13 TGTGCCAGCAGTACCAAGGGGGACACTGAAGCTTTCTTT CASSTKGDTEAFF
TRBJ2-1 TRBV12-3/TRBV12-4 NA TRBD2 15 TGTGCCAGCAGTTTATTAGGGGGCGGGAGGGAGGAGCAGTTCTTC CASSLLGGGREEQFF
TRBJ2-7 TRBV7-9 few NA 19 TGTGCCAGCAGCTTAGCGCACGTGATTGGGCTTGAGAGCTCCTACGAGCAGTACTTC CASSLAHVIGLESSYEQYF
TRBJ1-1 TRBV7-9 NA NA 15 TGTGCCAGCAGCTTAGCCAGGAATCGGGAAACTGAAGCTTTCTTT CASSLARNRETEAFF
TRBJ2-3 TRBV15 few NA 15 TGTGCCACCAGCGGACGGTGGAAAAGCACAGATACGCAGTATTTT CATSGRWKSTDTQYF
TRBJ1-5 TRBV6-1 once TRBD1 17 TGTGCCAGCAGTGAGGCCGGGACAGGAAATCCCGATCAGCCCCAGCATTTT CASSEAGTGNPDQPQHF
TRBJ1-4 TRBV15 NA NA 14 TGTGCCACCAGCAGAGCCTACAGGAATGAAAAACTGTTTTTT CATSRAYRNEKLFF
TRBJ1-5 TRBV13 NA NA 16 TGTGCCAGCAGCTTAGGCCCAGGGACAAGGGCACAGCCCCAGCATTTT CASSLGPGTRAQPQHF
TRBJ1-1 TRBV29-1 many NA 12 TGCAGCGTTGCCAGGATGAACACTGAAGCTTTCTTT CSVARMNTEAFF
TRBJ1-1 TRBV5-4 NA NA 14 TGTGCCAGCAGCCTGGCCGGGGCCTTTCCTGAAGCTTTCTTT CASSLAGAFPEAFF
TRBJ2-5 TRBV6-2/TRBV6-3 few NA 13 TGTGCCAGCAGTTTGGGCCAGCGCGGGACCCAGTACTTC CASSLGQRGTQYF
TRBJ1-1 TRBV30 few NA 11 TGTGCCTGGATACCGAACACTGAAGCTTTCTTT CAWIPNTEAFF
TRBJ2-1 TRBV11-2 once TRBD1 15 TGTGCCAGCAGTCCAGGACAGGGGGCTTACAATGAGCAGTTCTTC CASSPGQGAYNEQFF
TRBJ2-5 TRBV18 few TRBD1 15 TGTGCCAGCTCACGTATACAGGGGAACCAAGAGACCCAGTACTTC CASSRIQGNQETQYF
TRBJ2-3 TRBV7-7 NA NA 14 TGTGCCAGCAGCTCCGCATTGGGTGGAGATACGCAGTATTTT CASSSALGGDTQYF
TRBJ2-1 TRBV7-2 NA NA 12 TGTGCCAGCAGCCCAAGGCACAATGAGCAGTTCTTC CASSPRHNEQFF
TRBJ2-5 TRBV28 NA NA 14 TGTGCCAGCACCCCTTTCCGGACAAAAGAGACCCAGTACTTC CASTPFRTKETQYF
TRBJ2-1 TRBV7-3 NA NA 16 TGTGCCAGCAGCCCCTTCACGGGCGGGCGATACAATGAGCAGTTCTTC CASSPFTGGRYNEQFF
TRBJ1-5 TRBV15 NA NA 14 TGTGCCACCAGCAGCGGGCCCCAAATCGAGCCCCAGCATTTT CATSSGPQIEPQHF
TRBJ2-2 TRBV19 NA NA 15 TGTGCCAGTCACTTGGCACTCTCGGGCACCGGGGAGCTGTTTTTT CASHLALSGTGELFF
TRBJ2-1 TRBV4-3 few NA 12 TGCGCCAGCAGCCAAGATACGTTTGAGCAGTTCTTC CASSQDTFEQFF
TRBJ1-4 TRBV7-6 NA NA 15 TGTGCCAGCAGCTTAGCGAAGGTCGGGTTCACAAAACTGTTTTTT CASSLAKVGFTKLFF
TRBJ2-3 TRBV7-3 few TRBD2 17 TGTGCCAGCAGCTTAGCCTCACTAGCGGGGGGTGCAGATACGCAGTATTTT CASSLASLAGGADTQYF
TRBJ2-1 TRBV30 few TRBD2 19 TGTGCCTGGAGTGGGGTTGGTCTAGCGGGGGGTTCCTCCTACAATGAGCAGTTCTTC CAWSGVGLAGGSSYNEQFF
TRBJ1-5 TRBV19 many NA 15 TGTGCCAGTAGGTCTCGGGACAATGGCAATCAGCCCCAGCATTTT CASRSRDNGNQPQHF
TRBJ2-2 TRBV7-9 NA NA 14 TGTGCCAGCAGTAAAGGGTCTACTAGAGGGGAGCTGTTTTTT CASSKGSTRGELFF
TRBJ2-3 TRBV20-1 NA TRBD2 16 TGCAGTGCTAGAGGCAGACTAGCGGCTAGCACAGATACGCAGTATTTT CSARGRLAASTDTQYF
TRBJ2-3 TRBV11-2 NA NA 16 TGTGCCAGCAGCCCCGGGGACCGAGGAGGCACAGATACGCAGTATTTT CASSPGDRGGTDTQYF
TRBJ1-2 TRBV6-5 few NA 15 TGTGCCAGCAGTTACTCGATACCCGTAGGAGGCGGCTACACCTTC CASSYSIPVGGGYTF
TRBJ2-7 TRBV7-9 NA NA 14 TGTGCCAGCAGCTTCGCGGACGGTTACTACGAGCAGTACTTC CASSFADGYYEQYF
TRBJ2-3 TRBV24-1 few NA 15 TGTGCCACCAGTGATCTGATGGACAGAGGAGATACGCAGTATTTT CATSDLMDRGDTQYF
TRBJ2-2 TRBV6-4 many NA 15 TGTGCCAGCAGTGACTCAGGGGAGAACACCGGGGAGCTGTTTTTT CASSDSGENTGELFF
TRBJ2-7 TRBV5-1 many TRBD1 15 TGCGCCAGCAGCTTGACCACAGGGGGGTCCTACGAGCAGTACTTC CASSLTTGGSYEQYF
TRBJ1-4 TRBV7-9 NA NA 13 TGTGCCAGCAGGTTGGGGTCTAATGAAAAACTGTTTTTT CASRLGSNEKLFF
TRBJ2-1 TRBV5-1 NA NA 14 TGCGCCAGCAGCTTGGCTTTGGGGAACAATGAGCAGTTCTTC CASSLALGNNEQFF
TRBJ2-3 TRBV24-1 NA TRBD1 16 TGTGCCACCAGTGACCCCGGGACAGGGAGCACAGATACGCAGTATTTT CATSDPGTGSTDTQYF
TRBJ2-5 TRBV6-5 NA NA 11 TGTGCCAGCAGTTATCGGAGGACCCAGTACTTC CASSYRRTQYF
TRBJ2-1 TRBV25-1 NA NA 18 TGTGCCAGCAGTTCCCGTTGGGTCTCGACGGTCCCCTACAATGAGCAGTTCTTC CASSSRWVSTVPYNEQFF
TRBJ2-1 TRBV6-5 NA NA 13 TGTGCCAGCAGTTACTGGGGAGGGGGTGAGCAGTTCTTC CASSYWGGGEQFF
TRBJ2-3 TRBV12-3/TRBV12-4 NA TRBD2 16 TGTGCCAGCAGTTTCGGGGCGGGGGGAATCACAGATACGCAGTATTTT CASSFGAGGITDTQYF
TRBJ2-2 TRBV6-6 NA NA 14 TGTGCCAGCAGTACAGGGCCGAACACCGGGGAGCTGTTTTTT CASSTGPNTGELFF
TRBJ2-3 TRBV3-2 NA NA 22 TGTGCCAGCAGCCAGAAGGTTAGTCCGGGACTAGCGGGTCCAGCCATTCCAGATACGCAGTATTTT CASSQKVSPGLAGPAIPDTQYF
TRBJ2-1 TRBV9 NA TRBD1 14 TGTGCCAGCAGCCCCGCCGGGACAGGGGCTGAGCAGTTCTTC CASSPAGTGAEQFF
TRBJ2-1 TRBV28 NA NA 14 TGTGCCGGATCCCCCACGGGACCGTCACATGAGCAGTTCTTC CAGSPTGPSHEQFF
TRBJ2-7 TRBV5-1 few NA 13 TGCGCCAGCAGCTTGGACAGTTTCCTCGAGCAGTACTTC CASSLDSFLEQYF
TRBJ1-6 TRBV12-3/TRBV12-4 NA NA 15 TGTGCCAGCAGTTTTAGGTCGAGGTTTCGTTCACCCCTCCACTTT CASSFRSRFRSPLHF
TRBJ1-1 TRBV29-1 NA TRBD1 15 TGCAGCGTTGAAGGCTGGGACAGGGCAAGCACTGAAGCTTTCTTT CSVEGWDRASTEAFF
TRBJ2-1 TRBV5-1 NA TRBD2 14 TGCGCCAGCAGCTTGCCTAGCGGGGGCGATGAGCAGTTCTTC CASSLPSGGDEQFF
TRBJ1-1 TRBV7-9 NA NA 15 TGTGCCAGCACTACAGCCGGGACGCCCCTAGACGAAGCTTTCTTT CASTTAGTPLDEAFF
TRBJ1-1 TRBV4-1 NA NA 15 TGCGCCAGCAGCCAACGTGTGTATATGAACACTGAAGCTTTCTTT CASSQRVYMNTEAFF
TRBJ2-5 TRBV7-9 NA NA 13 TGTGCCAGCAGCTTAGTGCCTCGGGAGACCCAGTACTTC CASSLVPRETQYF
TRBJ2-3 TRBV4-3 few NA 14 TGCGCCAGCAGCCAAGAGACCGGTGGGGATACGCAGTATTTT CASSQETGGDTQYF
TRBJ2-2 TRBV7-8 NA NA 15 TGTGCCAGCAGCTTACAACAGGACGGGACCGGGGAGCTGTTTTTT CASSLQQDGTGELFF
TRBJ2-1 TRBV7-3 few TRBD2 15 TGTGCCAGCAGCCCAACGGGGGGGCTGGGTAATGAGCAGTTCTTC CASSPTGGLGNEQFF
TRBJ1-3 TRBV29-1 NA NA 18 TGCAGCGTTGAAGATCCCATCAATATCGGGGAGACTGGAAACACCATATATTTT CSVEDPINIGETGNTIYF
TRBJ2-1 TRBV29-1 few NA 13 TGCAGCGTTGAAGAAATCGGGACCTCTGAGCAGTTCTTC CSVEEIGTSEQFF
TRBJ2-3 TRBV29-1 few NA 15 TGCAGCGTTGGAATGGGCGGCAGGTGGACAGATACGCAGTATTTT CSVGMGGRWTDTQYF